The rows below give T cell receptor beta chains drawn from one sample of a study of graft-versus-host responses after intestinal transplantation. These receptors are not linked to any known antigen. Here immunoSEQ multiplex PCR was the method, and the copy in TCRdb shows in-frame clones only, minus some. This sample has tens of thousands of clones, with roughly nine tenths found just once. The sample in question was unstimulated CD8+ T cells sorted from spleen or lymph node cells, obtained before intestinal transplant. Receptors were obtained from a human donor who received an intestinal transplant. Both conserved end residues are part of each CDR3. Fields, in order: J gene, clone size, D gene, V gene, CDR3 DNA, CDR3 protein. A D gene is named only where the DNA matches it firmly. Some rows have no size entry. The others give once, few or many, or a class for an expanded clone.

J gene: TRBJ2-7; clone size: NA; D gene: NA; V gene: TRBV4-3; CDR3 DNA: TGCGCCAGCAGCCAAGATACGGAGGGTTACGAGCAGTACTTC; CDR3 protein: CASSQDTEGYEQYF
J gene: TRBJ1-2; clone size: NA; D gene: NA; V gene: TRBV7-9; CDR3 DNA: TGTGCCAGCAGCTTAGGGGTGTCACGAGGCTATGGCTACACCTTC; CDR3 protein: CASSLGVSRGYGYTF
J gene: TRBJ1-1; clone size: NA; D gene: TRBD1; V gene: TRBV7-9; CDR3 DNA: TGTGCCAGCAGCTTAGGTTGGGGACAGAACTCTGAAGCTTTCTTT; CDR3 protein: CASSLGWGQNSEAFF
J gene: TRBJ1-1; clone size: NA; D gene: NA; V gene: TRBV27; CDR3 DNA: TGTGCCAGCAGTCCCTACCAGACAGGTCCTTTTGCTTTCTTT; CDR3 protein: CASSPYQTGPFAFF
J gene: TRBJ2-7; clone size: NA; D gene: TRBD1; V gene: TRBV7-8; CDR3 DNA: TGTGCCAGCACCCCTGGGACAGGGCTCTACGAGCAGTACTTC; CDR3 protein: CASTPGTGLYEQYF
J gene: TRBJ2-2; clone size: NA; D gene: TRBD2; V gene: TRBV11-2; CDR3 DNA: TGTGCCAGCAGCCAAACTAGCGGGGGACCCACCGGGGAGCTGTTTTTT; CDR3 protein: CASSQTSGGPTGELFF
J gene: TRBJ2-7; clone size: NA; D gene: NA; V gene: TRBV6-5; CDR3 DNA: TGTGCCAGCAGTTACTCGATACGGGGGGCCCACGAGCAGTACTTC; CDR3 protein: CASSYSIRGAHEQYF
J gene: TRBJ1-2; clone size: NA; D gene: NA; V gene: TRBV6-5; CDR3 DNA: TGTGCCAGCAGTTACTCAGAGGGATTCTATGGCTACACCTTC; CDR3 protein: CASSYSEGFYGYTF
J gene: TRBJ2-1; clone size: NA; D gene: NA; V gene: TRBV5-5; CDR3 DNA: TGTGCCAGCTCGCCAAGGGGGAGCTCCTACAATGAGCAGTTCTTC; CDR3 protein: CASSPRGSSYNEQFF
J gene: TRBJ2-7; clone size: NA; D gene: TRBD1; V gene: TRBV4-1; CDR3 DNA: TGCGCCAGCAGCCAAGGGACAGGGGGGGTCTACGAGCAGTACTTC; CDR3 protein: CASSQGTGGVYEQYF
J gene: TRBJ1-1; clone size: few; D gene: NA; V gene: TRBV25-1; CDR3 DNA: TGTGCCAGCAGTTACAGGGTGAACACTGAAGCTTTCTTT; CDR3 protein: CASSYRVNTEAFF
J gene: TRBJ1-2; clone size: NA; D gene: NA; V gene: TRBV6-6; CDR3 DNA: TGTGCCAGCAGTTACTTCGGGGATTCCTATGGCTACACCTTC; CDR3 protein: CASSYFGDSYGYTF
J gene: TRBJ2-7; clone size: NA; D gene: TRBD1; V gene: TRBV10-1; CDR3 DNA: TGCGCCAGCAGTGGGGGGACAGGCTCCTACGAGCAGTACTTC; CDR3 protein: CASSGGTGSYEQYF
J gene: TRBJ1-2; clone size: NA; D gene: TRBD1; V gene: TRBV6-5; CDR3 DNA: TGTGCCACAGGGACAGGGGAATACAATGGCTACACCTTC; CDR3 protein: CATGTGEYNGYTF
J gene: TRBJ2-1; clone size: once; D gene: TRBD2; V gene: TRBV27; CDR3 DNA: TGTGCCAGCAGTCCTATGGGGGGGGAGAGGATTCTGTGGAATGAGCAGTTCTTC; CDR3 protein: CASSPMGGERILWNEQFF
J gene: TRBJ1-1; clone size: NA; D gene: TRBD1; V gene: TRBV9; CDR3 DNA: TGTGCCAGCAGCGTAGATCCAGGGGGCCTGGAAGCTTTCTTT; CDR3 protein: CASSVDPGGLEAFF
J gene: TRBJ2-5; clone size: NA; D gene: TRBD2; V gene: TRBV30; CDR3 DNA: TGTGCCTGGAGTAGCGATATGGGACTAGCGGGAGAGACCCAGTACTTC; CDR3 protein: CAWSSDMGLAGETQYF
J gene: TRBJ2-1; clone size: NA; D gene: NA; V gene: TRBV7-9; CDR3 DNA: TGTGCCAGCAGCTCGACAGGCTCCTACAATGAGCAGTTCTTC; CDR3 protein: CASSSTGSYNEQFF
J gene: TRBJ1-6; clone size: few; D gene: TRBD1; V gene: TRBV4-3; CDR3 DNA: TGCGCCAGCAGCCTTGGCAGGGGGCAAGGGTCACCCCTCCACTTT; CDR3 protein: CASSLGRGQGSPLHF
J gene: TRBJ2-3; clone size: NA; D gene: NA; V gene: TRBV7-6; CDR3 DNA: TGTGCCAGCAGCTTGAGGGGGACCACAGATACGCAGTATTTT; CDR3 protein: CASSLRGTTDTQYF
J gene: TRBJ2-2; clone size: NA; D gene: TRBD2; V gene: TRBV29-1; CDR3 DNA: TGCAGCGTTGACGCTAGCGGGAGCACCGGGGAGCTGTTTTTT; CDR3 protein: CSVDASGSTGELFF
J gene: TRBJ1-5; clone size: NA; D gene: TRBD1; V gene: TRBV28; CDR3 DNA: TGTGCCAGCAGTTTACGGACAGGCCGCCTGGGCAATCAGCCCCAGCATTTT; CDR3 protein: CASSLRTGRLGNQPQHF
J gene: TRBJ2-7; clone size: NA; D gene: NA; V gene: TRBV10-2; CDR3 DNA: TGCGCCAGCAGTGAGTCTGCCGGCGAGCAGTACTTC; CDR3 protein: CASSESAGEQYF
J gene: TRBJ2-1; clone size: NA; D gene: TRBD2; V gene: TRBV27; CDR3 DNA: TGTGCCAGCGGGGGGGAGATGGGGAATGAGCAGTTCTTC; CDR3 protein: CASGGEMGNEQFF